This T cell receptor (beta chain) is drawn from a study of neurological immune-mediated disorders. The authors made cDNA by 5'RACE with 10-nucleotide random UMIs. TCRdb analysed the 5' RACE reads with MiXCR anew, one entry per CDR3 protein. The data show tens of thousands of distinct CDR3 sequences, roughly 10% seen once. Documented time point: longitudinal time-point 1 (baseline). Volunteers from a blood bank in Maryland, USA, made up the healthy controls. In this sample, this clonotype turned up once. The antigen is not known. Overall study results and limits: There were no CDR3 amino acid sequences shared by expanded clones across subjects, a result suggesting private repertoires in all groups. HTLV-1-associated myelopathy led in TCR clonal expansion, while multiple sclerosis ranked lowest, below healthy controls.

CDR1 and CDR2 from the germline V gene are SGHRS and YFSETQ. Trimming removed 5 bases at V and 1 base at J, with 6 bases between. The CDR3 contains 12 residues. Source material: PBMCs. The genes are TRBV5-1 and TRBJ2-5, with D hard to call. The receptor was isolated from a man aged 25-40 years in good health. The CDR3 DNA reads TGCGCCAGCAGTTTTTCCCAAGAGACCCAGTACTTC. It codes for CASSFSQETQYF.